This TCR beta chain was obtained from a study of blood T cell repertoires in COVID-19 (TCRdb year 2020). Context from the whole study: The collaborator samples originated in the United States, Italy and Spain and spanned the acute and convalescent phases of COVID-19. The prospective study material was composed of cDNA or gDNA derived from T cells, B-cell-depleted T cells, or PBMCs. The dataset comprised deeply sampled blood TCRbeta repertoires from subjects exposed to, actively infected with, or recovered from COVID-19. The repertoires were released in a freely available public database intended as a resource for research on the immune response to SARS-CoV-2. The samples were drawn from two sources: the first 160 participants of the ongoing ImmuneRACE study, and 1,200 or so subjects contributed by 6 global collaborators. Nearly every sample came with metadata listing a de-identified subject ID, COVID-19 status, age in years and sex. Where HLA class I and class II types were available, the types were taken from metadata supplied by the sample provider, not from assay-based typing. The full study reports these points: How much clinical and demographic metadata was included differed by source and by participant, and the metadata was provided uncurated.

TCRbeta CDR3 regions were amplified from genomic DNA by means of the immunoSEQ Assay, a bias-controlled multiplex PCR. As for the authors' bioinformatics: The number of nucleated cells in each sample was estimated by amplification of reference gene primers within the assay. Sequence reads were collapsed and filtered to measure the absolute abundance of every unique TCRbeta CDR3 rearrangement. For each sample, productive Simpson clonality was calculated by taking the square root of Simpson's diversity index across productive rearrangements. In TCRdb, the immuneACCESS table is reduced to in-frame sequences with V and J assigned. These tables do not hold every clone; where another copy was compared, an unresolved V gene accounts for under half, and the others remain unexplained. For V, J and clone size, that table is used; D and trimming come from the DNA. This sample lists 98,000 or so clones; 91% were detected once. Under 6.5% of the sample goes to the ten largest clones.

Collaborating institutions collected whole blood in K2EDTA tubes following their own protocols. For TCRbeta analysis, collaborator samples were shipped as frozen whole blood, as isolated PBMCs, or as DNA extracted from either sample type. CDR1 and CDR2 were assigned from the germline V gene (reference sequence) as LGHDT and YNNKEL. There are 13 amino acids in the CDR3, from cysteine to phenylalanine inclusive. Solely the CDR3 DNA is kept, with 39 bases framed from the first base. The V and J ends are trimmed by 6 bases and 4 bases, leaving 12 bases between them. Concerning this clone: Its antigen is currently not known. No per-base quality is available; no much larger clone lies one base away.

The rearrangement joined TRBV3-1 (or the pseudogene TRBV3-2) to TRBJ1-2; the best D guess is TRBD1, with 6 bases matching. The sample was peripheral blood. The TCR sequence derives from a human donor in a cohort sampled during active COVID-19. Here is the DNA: TGTGCCAGCAGGGGGGCCTCACGCTATGGCTACACCTTC. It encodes CASRGASRYGYTF.